This entry is about one T cell receptor (beta chain). This entry belongs to a study of blood T cell repertoires in COVID-19. The wider study: COVID-19 samples, acute and convalescent, were from the United States, Italy and Spain. In each case, the material was cDNA or gDNA derived from T cells, B-cell-depleted T cells, or PBMCs.

Study processing details: Nucleated cell number was recorded as an estimate derived from reference gene primer amplification. The repertoire was sequenced with immunoSEQ multiplex PCR; TCRdb's copy has only in-frame clones and lacks some. V, J and clone size are taken as reported in that table, and D and trimming were inferred from the DNA itself. The table includes around 300,000 clones, around four fifths detected once. Germline CDR1 and CDR2: KGHSH and LQKENI. V was cut by 1 base and J by 4 bases, with 16 bases left in between. This CDR3 spans 16 amino acids. The material sequenced was peripheral blood. V and J are TRBV18 and TRBJ1-2; D gene ambiguous. This receptor was taken from a man aged 30 to 39 with active or convalescent COVID-19. The CDR3 nucleotides read TGTGCCAGCTCACCACAAGGAGCCTCCGGGAGCTATGGCTACACCTTC. Protein: CASSPQGASGSYGYTF.